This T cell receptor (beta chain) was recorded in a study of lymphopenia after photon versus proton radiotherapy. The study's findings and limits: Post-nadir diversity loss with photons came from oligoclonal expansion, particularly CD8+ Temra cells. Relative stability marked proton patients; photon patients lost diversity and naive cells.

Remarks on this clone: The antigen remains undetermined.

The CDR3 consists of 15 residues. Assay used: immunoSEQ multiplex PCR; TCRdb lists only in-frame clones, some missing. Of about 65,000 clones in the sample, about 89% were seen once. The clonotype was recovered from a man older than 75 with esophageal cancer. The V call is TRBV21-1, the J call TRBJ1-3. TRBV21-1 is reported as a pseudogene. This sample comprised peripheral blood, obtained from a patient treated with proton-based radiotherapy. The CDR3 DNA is TGTGCCAGCAGCAGCCAGGGAGATTCTGGAAACACCATATATTTT. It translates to CASSSQGDSGNTIYF.